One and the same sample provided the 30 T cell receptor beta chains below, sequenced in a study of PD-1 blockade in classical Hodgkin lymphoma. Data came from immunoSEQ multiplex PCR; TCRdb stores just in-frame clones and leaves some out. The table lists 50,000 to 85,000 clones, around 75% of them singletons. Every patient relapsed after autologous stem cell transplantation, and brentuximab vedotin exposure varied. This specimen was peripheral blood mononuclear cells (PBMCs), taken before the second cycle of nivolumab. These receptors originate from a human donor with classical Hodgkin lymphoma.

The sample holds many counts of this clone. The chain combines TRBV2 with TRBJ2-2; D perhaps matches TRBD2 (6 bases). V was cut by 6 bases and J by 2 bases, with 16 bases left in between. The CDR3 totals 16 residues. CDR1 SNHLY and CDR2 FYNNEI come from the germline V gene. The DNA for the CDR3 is TGTGCCAGCAGGCAGTCCCGGGAGAAAAACACCGGGGAGCTGTTTTTT. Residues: CASRQSREKNTGELFF. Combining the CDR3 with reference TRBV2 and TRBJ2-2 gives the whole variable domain EPEVTQTPSHQVTQMGQEVILRCVPISNHLYFYWYRQILGQKVEFLVSFYNNEISEKSEIFDDQFSVERPDGSNFTLKIRSTKLEDSAMYFCASRQSREKNTGELFFGEGSRLTVL.

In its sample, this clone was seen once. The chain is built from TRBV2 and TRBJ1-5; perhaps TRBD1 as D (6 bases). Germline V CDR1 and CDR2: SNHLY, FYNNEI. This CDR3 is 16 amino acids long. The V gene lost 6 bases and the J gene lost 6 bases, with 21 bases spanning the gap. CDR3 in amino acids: CASRDRTAGGTQPQHF. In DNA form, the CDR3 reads TGTGCCAGCAGGGACCGGACAGCCGGGGGGACTCAGCCCCAGCATTTT.

The CDR3 DNA is TGTGCCAGCAGTTCAGGACCGTTCAGCTCCTACGAGCAGTACTTC. Its protein is CASSSGPFSSYEQYF. The V call is TRBV27, the J call TRBJ2-7, with no clear D. The CDR3 spans 15 residues. CDR1 and CDR2 from the germline V gene are MNHEY and SMNVEV (reference sequence). V gave up 4 bases and J gave up 0 bases, with 13 bases separating them.

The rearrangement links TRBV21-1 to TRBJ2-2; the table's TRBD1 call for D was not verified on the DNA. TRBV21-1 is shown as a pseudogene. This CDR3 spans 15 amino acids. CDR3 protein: CASSRQGRFTGELFF. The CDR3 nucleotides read TGTGCCAGCAGCAGACAGGGCAGGTTCACCGGGGAGCTGTTTTTT.

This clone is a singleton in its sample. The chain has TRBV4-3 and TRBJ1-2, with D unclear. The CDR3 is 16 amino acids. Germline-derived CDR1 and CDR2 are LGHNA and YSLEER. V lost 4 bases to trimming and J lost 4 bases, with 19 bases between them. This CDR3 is CASSRDKGRRTYGYTF. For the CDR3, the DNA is TGCGCCAGCAGCCGGGATAAAGGACGTCGAACCTATGGCTACACCTTC.

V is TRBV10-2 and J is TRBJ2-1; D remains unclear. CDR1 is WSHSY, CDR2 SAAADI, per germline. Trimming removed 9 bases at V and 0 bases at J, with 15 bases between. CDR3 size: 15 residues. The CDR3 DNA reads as TGCGCCAGTAAGAGACTGGTAAGCTCCTACAATGAGCAGTTCTTC. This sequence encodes CASKRLVSSYNEQFF.

The DNA for the CDR3 is TGTGCCAGCTCCCAGCTGGCTGACACTGAAGCTTTCTTT. It translates to CASSQLADTEAFF. The chain employs TRBV6-6 and TRBJ1-1; D unresolved. Germline V CDR1 and CDR2: MNHNY, SVGAGI (reference sequence). This CDR3 has 13 residues. The V end was cut by 8 bases, the J end by 3 bases, with 13 bases between.

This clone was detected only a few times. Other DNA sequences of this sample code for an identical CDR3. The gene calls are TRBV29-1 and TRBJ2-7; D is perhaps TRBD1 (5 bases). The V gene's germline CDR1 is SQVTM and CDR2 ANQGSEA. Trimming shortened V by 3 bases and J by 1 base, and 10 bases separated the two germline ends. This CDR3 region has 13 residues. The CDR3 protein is CSVDRTGSYEQYF. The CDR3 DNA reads TGCAGCGTTGACCGCACAGGATCCTACGAGCAGTACTTC.

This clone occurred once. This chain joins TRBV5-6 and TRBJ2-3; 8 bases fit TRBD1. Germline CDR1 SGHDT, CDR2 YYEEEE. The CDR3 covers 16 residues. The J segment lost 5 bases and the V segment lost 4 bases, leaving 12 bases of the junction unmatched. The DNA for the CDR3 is TGTGCCAGCAGCCCCGACAGGGACAGGTGGGGAGATACGCAGTATTTT. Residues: CASSPDRDRWGDTQYF.

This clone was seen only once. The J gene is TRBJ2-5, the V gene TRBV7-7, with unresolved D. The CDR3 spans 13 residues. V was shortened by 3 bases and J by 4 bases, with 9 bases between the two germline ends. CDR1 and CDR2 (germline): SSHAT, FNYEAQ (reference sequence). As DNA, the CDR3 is TGTGCCAGCAGCTTGGCATTAGGAGAGACCCAGTACTTC. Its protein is CASSLALGETQYF.

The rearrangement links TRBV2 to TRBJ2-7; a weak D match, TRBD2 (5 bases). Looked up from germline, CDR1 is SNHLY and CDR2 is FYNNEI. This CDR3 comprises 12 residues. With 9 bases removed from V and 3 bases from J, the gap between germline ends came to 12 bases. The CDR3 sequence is CASNRDYYEQYF. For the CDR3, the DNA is TGTGCCAGTAACCGGGATTACTACGAGCAGTACTTC. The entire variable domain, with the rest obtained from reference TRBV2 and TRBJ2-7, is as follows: EPEVTQTPSHQVTQMGQEVILRCVPISNHLYFYWYRQILGQKVEFLVSFYNNEISEKSEIFDDQFSVERPDGSNFTLKIRSTKLEDSAMYFCASNRDYYEQYFGPGTRLTVT.

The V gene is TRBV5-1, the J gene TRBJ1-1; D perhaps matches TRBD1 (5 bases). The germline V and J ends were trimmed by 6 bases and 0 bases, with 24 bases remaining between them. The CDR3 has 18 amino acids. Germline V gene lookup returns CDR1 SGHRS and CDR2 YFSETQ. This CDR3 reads CASILPNGGIPMNTEAFF. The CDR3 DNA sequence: TGCGCCAGCATTCTACCCAACGGGGGGATACCCATGAACACTGAAGCTTTCTTT.

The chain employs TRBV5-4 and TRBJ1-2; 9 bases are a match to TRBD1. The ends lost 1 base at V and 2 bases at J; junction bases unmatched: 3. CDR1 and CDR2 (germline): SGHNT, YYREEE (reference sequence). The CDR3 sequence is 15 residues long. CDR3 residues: CASSLRTGENYGYTF. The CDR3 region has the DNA TGTGCCAGCAGCTTGAGGACAGGGGAGAACTATGGCTACACCTTC.

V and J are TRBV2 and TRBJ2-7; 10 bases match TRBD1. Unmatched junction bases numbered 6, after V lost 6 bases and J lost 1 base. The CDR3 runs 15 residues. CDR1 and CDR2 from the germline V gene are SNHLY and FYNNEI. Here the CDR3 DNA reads TGTGCCAGCAGGAACGACAGGGGGCTATCCTACGAGCAGTACTTC. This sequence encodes CASRNDRGLSYEQYF.

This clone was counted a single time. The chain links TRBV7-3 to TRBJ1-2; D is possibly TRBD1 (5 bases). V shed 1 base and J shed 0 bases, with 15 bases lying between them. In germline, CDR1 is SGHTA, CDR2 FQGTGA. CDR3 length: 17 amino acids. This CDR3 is CASSLNGPGVANYGYTF. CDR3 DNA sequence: TGTGCCAGCAGCTTAAACGGCCCGGGGGTAGCTAACTATGGCTACACCTTC.

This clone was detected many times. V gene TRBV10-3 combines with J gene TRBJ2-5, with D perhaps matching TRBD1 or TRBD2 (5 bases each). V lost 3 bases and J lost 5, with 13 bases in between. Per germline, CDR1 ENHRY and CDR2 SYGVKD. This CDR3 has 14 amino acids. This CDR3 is CAISDLGDGETQYF. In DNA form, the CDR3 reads TGTGCCATCAGTGACCTGGGGGACGGGGAGACCCAGTACTTC.

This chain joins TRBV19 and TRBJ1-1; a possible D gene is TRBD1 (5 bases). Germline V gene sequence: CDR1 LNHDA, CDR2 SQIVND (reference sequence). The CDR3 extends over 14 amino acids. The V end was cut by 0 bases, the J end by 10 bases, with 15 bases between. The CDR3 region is CASSIDPGVLGAFF. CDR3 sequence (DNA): TGTGCCAGTAGTATAGATCCGGGGGTTCTCGGAGCTTTCTTT.

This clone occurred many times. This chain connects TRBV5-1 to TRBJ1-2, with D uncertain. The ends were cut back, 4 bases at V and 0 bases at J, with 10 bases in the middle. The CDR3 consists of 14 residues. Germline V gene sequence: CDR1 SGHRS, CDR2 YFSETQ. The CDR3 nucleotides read TGCGCCAGCAGCCCGGAGAGGGCTAACTATGGCTACACCTTC. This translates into CASSPERANYGYTF.

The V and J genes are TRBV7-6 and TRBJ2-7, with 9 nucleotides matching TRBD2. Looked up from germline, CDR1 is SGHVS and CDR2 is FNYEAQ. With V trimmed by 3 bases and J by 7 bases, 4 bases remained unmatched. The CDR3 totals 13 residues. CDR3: CASSLGGGGEQYF. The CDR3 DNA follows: TGTGCCAGCAGCTTGGGCGGGGGGGGTGAGCAGTACTTC.

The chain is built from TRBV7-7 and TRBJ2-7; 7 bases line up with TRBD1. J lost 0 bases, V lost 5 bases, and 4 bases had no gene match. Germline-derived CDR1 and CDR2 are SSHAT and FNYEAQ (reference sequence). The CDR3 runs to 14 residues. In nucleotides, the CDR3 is TGTGCCAGCAGCCAATACAGGGGCTCCTACGAGCAGTACTTC. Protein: CASSQYRGSYEQYF.

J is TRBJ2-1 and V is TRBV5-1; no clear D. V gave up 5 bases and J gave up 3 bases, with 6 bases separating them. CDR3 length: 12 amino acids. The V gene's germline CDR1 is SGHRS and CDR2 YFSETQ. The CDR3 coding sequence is TGCGCCAGCAGTCGCATCTACAATGAGCAGTTCTTC. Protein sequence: CASSRIYNEQFF.

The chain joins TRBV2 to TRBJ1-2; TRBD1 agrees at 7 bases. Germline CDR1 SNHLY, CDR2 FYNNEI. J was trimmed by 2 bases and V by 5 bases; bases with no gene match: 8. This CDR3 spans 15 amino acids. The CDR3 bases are TGTGCCAGCAGTCCCCCGGGACAGCCAAACTATGGCTACACCTTC. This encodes CASSPPGQPNYGYTF.

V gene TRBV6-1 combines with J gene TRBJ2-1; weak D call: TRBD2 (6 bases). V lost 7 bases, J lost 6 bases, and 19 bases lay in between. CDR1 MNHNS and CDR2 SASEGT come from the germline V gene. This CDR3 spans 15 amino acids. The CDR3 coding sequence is TGTGCCAGCACCACGGTGGCGGGGATAGGCAATGAGCAGTTCTTC. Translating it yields CASTTVAGIGNEQFF.

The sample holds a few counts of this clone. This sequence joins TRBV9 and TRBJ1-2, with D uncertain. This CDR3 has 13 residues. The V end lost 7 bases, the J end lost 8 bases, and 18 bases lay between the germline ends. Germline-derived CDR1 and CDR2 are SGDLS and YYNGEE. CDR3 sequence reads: CASRGQEFVGYTF. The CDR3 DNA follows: TGTGCCAGCCGTGGCCAAGAGTTTGTGGGCTACACCTTC.

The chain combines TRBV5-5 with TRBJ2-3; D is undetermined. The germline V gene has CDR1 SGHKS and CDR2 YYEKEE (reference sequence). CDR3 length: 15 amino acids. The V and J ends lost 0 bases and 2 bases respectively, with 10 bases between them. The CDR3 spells CASSLGPTPTDTQYF. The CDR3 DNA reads TGTGCCAGCAGCTTGGGACCCACCCCCACAGATACGCAGTATTTT.

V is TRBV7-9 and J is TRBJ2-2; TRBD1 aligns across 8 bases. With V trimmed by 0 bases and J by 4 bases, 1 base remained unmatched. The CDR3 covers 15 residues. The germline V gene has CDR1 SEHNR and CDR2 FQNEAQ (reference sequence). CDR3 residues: CASSLAQGATGELFF. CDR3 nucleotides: TGTGCCAGCAGCTTAGCGCAGGGGGCCACCGGGGAGCTGTTTTTT.

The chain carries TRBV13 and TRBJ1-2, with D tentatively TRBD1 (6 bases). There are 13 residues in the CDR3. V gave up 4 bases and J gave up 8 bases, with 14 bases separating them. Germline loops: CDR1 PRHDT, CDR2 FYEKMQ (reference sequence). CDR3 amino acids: CASSSTGYGGYTF. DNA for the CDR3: TGTGCCAGCAGCTCTACAGGGTATGGGGGCTACACCTTC.

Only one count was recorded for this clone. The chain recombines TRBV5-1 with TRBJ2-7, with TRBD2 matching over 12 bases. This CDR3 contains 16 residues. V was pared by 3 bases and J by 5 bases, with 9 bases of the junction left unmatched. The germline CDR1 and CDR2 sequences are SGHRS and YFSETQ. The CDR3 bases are TGCGCCAGCAGCTCGGGACTAGCGGGTGACTGGGACGAGCAGTACTTC. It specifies CASSSGLAGDWDEQYF.

The CDR3 protein is CASSPVSGLKSWMETFF. The CDR3 DNA reads as TGTGCCAGCAGCCCGGTCTCGGGACTTAAGAGTTGGATGGAAACTTTCTTT. This chain connects TRBV11-2 to TRBJ1-1, with a weak D call TRBD1 (5 bases). The V end lost 5 bases, the J end lost 12 bases, and 31 bases lay between the germline ends. The length of the CDR3 is 17 residues. CDR1 is SGHAT and CDR2 is FQNNGV in the germline V gene.

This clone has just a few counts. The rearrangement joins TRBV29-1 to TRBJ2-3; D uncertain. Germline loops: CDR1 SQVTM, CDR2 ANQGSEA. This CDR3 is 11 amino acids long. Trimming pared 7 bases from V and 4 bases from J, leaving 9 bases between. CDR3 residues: CSGSRADTQYF. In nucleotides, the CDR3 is TGCAGCGGTTCACGAGCAGATACGCAGTATTTT.